This is a list of T cell receptor beta chains from one sample in a study of cytotoxic CD8 clonotypes in ibrutinib-treated CLL. Some clones are missing from TCRdb's copy, which holds only in-frame ones; the method was immunoSEQ multiplex PCR. The sample lists more than 85,000 clones; around 80% were seen once. Sequences were derived from PBMCs, sampled after 12 months of ibrutinib treatment. The source is a human donor with chronic lymphocytic leukemia. CDR3s leave out the opening cysteine and the closing phenylalanine or tryptophan.

TRBV25-1	TRBJ1-4	ASSALGREKLF
TRBV7-9	TRBJ2-7	ASSAAYEQY
TRBV27	TRBJ2-2	ASRFGTGNTGELF
TRBV10-1	TRBJ1-2	ASSPGTGGAKAGYT
TRBV2	TRBJ2-1	ASRAGEQF
TRBV29-1	TRBJ2-1	SVKRGNEQF
TRBV29-1	TRBJ1-2	SVEGTGDINYGYT
TRBV6-6	TRBJ2-1	ASSYKVWEQF
TRBV5-1	TRBJ1-1	ASSLIGPGNTEAF
TRBV7-9	TRBJ1-3	ASSLAGAVGDTIY
TRBV2	TRBJ1-2	ASSPQGGPHYGYT
TRBV5-1	TRBJ2-5	ASSLESSQETQY
TRBV25-1	TRBJ1-6	ASRGQGNSPLH
TRBV6-6	TRBJ2-5	ASSAIGKRAQETQY
TRBV19	TRBJ2-2	ASSIGRVGGELF
TRBV7-9	TRBJ1-2	ASSLGSGEGGYT
TRBV2	TRBJ2-2	ASSEAGIGELF
TRBV19	TRBJ2-3	ASSIEGQGAQY
TRBV19	TRBJ1-1	ASSIKDGTEAF
TRBV20-1	TRBJ2-7	SARDRLSEY
TRBV7-2	TRBJ1-4	ASSLTAALNEKLF
TRBV13	TRBJ2-1	ASSHQEKSYNEQF
TRBV19	TRBJ2-2	ASSLRLAGVWTGELF
TRBV11-3	TRBJ2-3	ASSLGANTDTQY
TRBV6-1	TRBJ1-4	ASGFWVFNEKLF
TRBV5-1	TRBJ1-1	ASRPGQANTEAF